This is a list of T cell receptor beta chains from one sample in a study of monozygotic twins with inflammatory bowel disease. Each CDR3 protein gets one entry in TCRdb, which reprocessed the 5' RACE reads and gives no DNA. The specimen's table records 350,000 to 550,000 distinct CDR3 sequences. Sequenced material: blood. The receptors here all came from a human donor with ulcerative colitis or Crohn's disease, or a healthy co-twin of an affected twin (not recorded which). Each CDR3 is given with its conserved first and last residue.

J,V,CDR3
TRBJ2-1,TRBV5-1,CASSLLAGANYNEQFF
TRBJ1-1,TRBV7-9,CASSLEGTGRASEAFF
TRBJ1-5,TRBV27,CASGVGVSNQPQHF
TRBJ2-3,TRBV20-1,CSARDQEGTSTDTQYF
TRBJ1-1,TRBV19,CASREGVEAFF
TRBJ1-1,TRBV6-4,CASSDGRREAFF
TRBJ1-1,TRBV10-3,CAISESTAQEAFF
TRBJ2-3,TRBV12-3/TRBV12-4,CASMRQENTDTQYF
TRBJ1-1,TRBV6-5,CASNKGGNTEAFF
TRBJ1-4,TRBV20-1,CSAREGTLYEKLFF
TRBJ2-7,TRBV4-1,CASSPSDPSYEQYF
TRBJ2-1,TRBV12-3/TRBV12-4,CASRDRDFDEQFF
TRBJ2-4,TRBV15,CATSREAGWTDLAKNIQYF
TRBJ2-1,TRBV3-1,CASSPGVGKQFF
TRBJ2-7,TRBV28,CASSLGGSKDEQYF
TRBJ1-2,TRBV20-1,CRARDTNYGYTF
TRBJ1-1,TRBV5-4,CASSPPGRNTEAFF
TRBJ2-3,TRBV11-2,CASSLRGTTGLRTDTQYF
TRBJ2-5,TRBV15,CATSQGRETQYF
TRBJ1-2,TRBV4-3,CASSPQSPRTGLSYGYTF
TRBJ2-2,TRBV5-1,CASRPVSGTGELFF
TRBJ2-2,TRBV2,CASSGTANTGELFF
TRBJ1-6,TRBV19,CASRTKENSPLHF
TRBJ1-3,TRBV19,CASIQRQSRTGNTIYF
TRBJ2-3,TRBV6-5,CASSYSTSGVTDTQYF
TRBJ2-3,TRBV25-1,CASSEMTSGVTDTQYF
TRBJ2-2,TRBV7-2,CASSRTSPTGELFF
TRBJ2-3,TRBV20-1,CSALAGGFTDTQYF
TRBJ2-3,TRBV5-1,CATKPGISTDTQYF
TRBJ2-2,TRBV5-1,CASSLVGGESNTGELFF
TRBJ2-7,TRBV6-5,CASSYGAAYEQYF
TRBJ2-2,TRBV10-3,CATAGLAGTGELFF
TRBJ1-6,TRBV12-5,CASVDGTDYNSPLHF
TRBJ1-1,TRBV6-5,CASTPVGGTEAFF
TRBJ2-1,TRBV3-1,CASSPIAVNSYNEQFF
TRBJ1-6,TRBV7-2,CASRNWDRGLRSPLHF
TRBJ2-1,TRBV7-2,CASSSLSGSRNEQFF
TRBJ2-2,TRBV4-1,CASSQVDSGGLTGELFF
TRBJ2-1,TRBV20-1,CSASALAGDPYNEQFF
TRBJ2-2,TRBV7-6,CASSLVNVGTGELFF
TRBJ2-7,TRBV7-2,CASSLSGSAYEQYF
TRBJ2-1,TRBV7-3,CASSQGQQGSYNEQFF
TRBJ1-1,TRBV18,CASSPLDERDEAFF
TRBJ2-7,TRBV28,CASSSPGTGDYEQYF
TRBJ1-1,TRBV27,CASSLSNGIEAFF
TRBJ1-2,TRBV7-2,CASSSRDSSIYGYTF
TRBJ2-3,TRBV5-5,CASSLMDTQYF
TRBJ2-1,TRBV20-1,CSPAGGTYNEQFF
TRBJ2-1,TRBV4-2,CASSQGISGRNYNEQFF
TRBJ1-2,TRBV5-8,CASRGRENNYGYTF
TRBJ1-5,TRBV10-3,CAISEGRGNQPQHF
TRBJ2-5,TRBV7-2,CASSSPQGALKTQYF